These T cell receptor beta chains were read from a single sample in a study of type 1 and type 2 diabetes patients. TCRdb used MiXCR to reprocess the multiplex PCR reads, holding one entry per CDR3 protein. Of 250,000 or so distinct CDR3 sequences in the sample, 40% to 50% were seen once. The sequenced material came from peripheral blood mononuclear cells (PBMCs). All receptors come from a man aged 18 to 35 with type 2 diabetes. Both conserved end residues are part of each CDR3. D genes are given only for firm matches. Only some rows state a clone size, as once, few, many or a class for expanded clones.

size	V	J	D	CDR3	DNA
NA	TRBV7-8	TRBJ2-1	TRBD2	CASSTLPGGSYNEQFF	TGTGCCAGCAGCACCCTACCGGGGGGCTCCTACAATGAGCAGTTCTTC
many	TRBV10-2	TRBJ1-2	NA	CASSGWGPNGYTF	TGCGCCAGCAGTGGCTGGGGTCCGAATGGCTACACCTTC
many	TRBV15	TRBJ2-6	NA	CATSRETGANVLTF	TGTGCCACCAGCAGGGAAACTGGGGCCAACGTCCTGACTTTC
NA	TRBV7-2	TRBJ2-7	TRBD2	CASSLDRDYKQYF	TGTGCCAGCAGCTTAGATCGGGACTACAAGCAGTACTTC
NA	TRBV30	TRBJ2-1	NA	CAWSVGNEQFF	TGTGCCTGGAGTGTGGGCAATGAGCAGTTCTTC
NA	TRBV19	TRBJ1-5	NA	CASSLLSGWNQPQHF	TGTGCCAGTAGTCTGCTTTCGGGCTGGAATCAGCCCCAGCATTTT
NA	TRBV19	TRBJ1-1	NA	CASFRGAMNTEAFF	TGTGCCAGTTTTCGGGGGGCGATGAACACTGAAGCTTTCTTT
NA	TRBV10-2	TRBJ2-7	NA	CASSESWQYF	TGCGCCAGCAGTGAGTCATGGCAGTACTTC
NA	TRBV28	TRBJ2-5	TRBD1	CASTARDRELETQYF	TGTGCCAGCACTGCGAGGGACAGGGAGTTAGAGACCCAGTACTTC
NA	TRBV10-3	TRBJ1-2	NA	CAISAEQESYGYTF	TGTGCCATCAGTGCAGAACAGGAAAGCTATGGCTACACCTTC
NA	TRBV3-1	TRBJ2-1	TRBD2	CASSGGRARNEQFF	TGTGCCAGCAGCGGCGGGAGGGCCAGGAATGAGCAGTTCTTC
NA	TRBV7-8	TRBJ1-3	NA	CASSPGRGGDTIYF	TGTGCCAGCAGCCCGGGTCGGGGCGGAGACACCATATATTTT
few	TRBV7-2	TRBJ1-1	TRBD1	CASSFIQGVPEAFF	TGTGCCAGCAGCTTTATACAGGGGGTTCCTGAAGCTTTCTTT
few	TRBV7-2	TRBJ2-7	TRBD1	CASSVDRGAYEQYF	TGTGCCAGCAGCGTGGACAGGGGGGCCTACGAGCAGTACTTC
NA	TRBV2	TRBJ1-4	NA	CASSRPSEKLFF	TGTGCCAGCAGCAGACCAAGTGAAAAACTGTTTTTT
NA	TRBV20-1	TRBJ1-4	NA	CSAPKSGMNEKLFF	TGCAGTGCTCCTAAGTCAGGGATGAATGAAAAACTGTTTTTT